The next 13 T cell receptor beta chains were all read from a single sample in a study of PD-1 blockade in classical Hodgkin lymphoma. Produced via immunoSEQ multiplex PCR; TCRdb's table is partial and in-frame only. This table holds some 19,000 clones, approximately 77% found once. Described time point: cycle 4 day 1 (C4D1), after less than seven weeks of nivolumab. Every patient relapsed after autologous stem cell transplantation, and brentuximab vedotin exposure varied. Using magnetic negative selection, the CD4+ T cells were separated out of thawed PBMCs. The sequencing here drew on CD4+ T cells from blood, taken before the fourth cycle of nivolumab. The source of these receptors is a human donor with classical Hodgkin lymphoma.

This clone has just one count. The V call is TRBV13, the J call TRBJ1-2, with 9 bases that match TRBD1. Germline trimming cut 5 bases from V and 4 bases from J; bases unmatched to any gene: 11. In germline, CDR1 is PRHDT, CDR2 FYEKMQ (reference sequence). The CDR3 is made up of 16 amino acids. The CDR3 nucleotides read TGTGCCAGCAGCCCCTGGACCGACAGGGGGAGCTATGGCTACACCTTC. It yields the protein CASSPWTDRGSYGYTF.

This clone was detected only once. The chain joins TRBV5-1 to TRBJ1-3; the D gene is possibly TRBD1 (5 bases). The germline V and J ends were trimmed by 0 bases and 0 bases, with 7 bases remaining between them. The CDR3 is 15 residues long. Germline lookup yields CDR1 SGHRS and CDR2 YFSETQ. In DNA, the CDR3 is TGCGCCAGCAGCTTGGACGGGACCTCTGGAAACACCATATATTTT. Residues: CASSLDGTSGNTIYF. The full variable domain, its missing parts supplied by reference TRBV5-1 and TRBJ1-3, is KAGVTQTPRYLIKTRGQQVTLSCSPISGHRSVSWYQQTPGQGLQFLFEYFSETQRNKGNFPGRFSGRQFSNSRSEMNVSTLELGDSALYLCASSLDGTSGNTIYFGEGSWLTVV.

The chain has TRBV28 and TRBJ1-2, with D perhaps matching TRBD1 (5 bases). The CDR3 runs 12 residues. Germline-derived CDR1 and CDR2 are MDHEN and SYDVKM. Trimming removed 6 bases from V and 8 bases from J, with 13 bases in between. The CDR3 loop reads CASRHRTGGYTF. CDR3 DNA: TGTGCCAGCAGACACAGGACTGGGGGCTACACCTTC.

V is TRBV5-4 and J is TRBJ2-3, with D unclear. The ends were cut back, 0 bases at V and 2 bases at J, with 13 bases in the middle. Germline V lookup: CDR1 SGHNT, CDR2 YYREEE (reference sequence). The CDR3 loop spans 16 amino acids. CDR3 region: CASSLAGREFTDTQYF. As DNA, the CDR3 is TGTGCCAGCAGCTTGGCTGGGCGCGAGTTCACAGATACGCAGTATTTT.

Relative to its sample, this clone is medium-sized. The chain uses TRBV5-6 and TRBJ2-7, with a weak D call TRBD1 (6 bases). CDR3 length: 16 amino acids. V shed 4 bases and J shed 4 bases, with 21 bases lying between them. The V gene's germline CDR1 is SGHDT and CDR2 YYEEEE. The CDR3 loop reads CASSHFRTAFPYEQYV. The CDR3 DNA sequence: TGTGCCAGCAGCCATTTTAGGACAGCATTTCCTTACGAGCAGTACGTC.

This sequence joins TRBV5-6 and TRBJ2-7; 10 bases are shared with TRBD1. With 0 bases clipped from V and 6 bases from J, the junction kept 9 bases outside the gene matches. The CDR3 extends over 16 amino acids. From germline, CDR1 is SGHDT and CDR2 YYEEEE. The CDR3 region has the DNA TGTGCCAGCAGCTTGGGGACGGGACAGGGGACCCTCGAGCAGTACTTC. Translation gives CASSLGTGQGTLEQYF.

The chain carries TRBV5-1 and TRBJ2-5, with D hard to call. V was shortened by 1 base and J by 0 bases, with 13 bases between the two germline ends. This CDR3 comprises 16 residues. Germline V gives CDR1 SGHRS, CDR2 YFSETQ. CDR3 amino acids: CASSLFGVQNQETQYF. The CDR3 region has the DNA TGCGCCAGCAGCTTGTTTGGGGTCCAGAACCAAGAGACCCAGTACTTC. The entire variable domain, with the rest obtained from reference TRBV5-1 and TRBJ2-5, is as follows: KAGVTQTPRYLIKTRGQQVTLSCSPISGHRSVSWYQQTPGQGLQFLFEYFSETQRNKGNFPGRFSGRQFSNSRSEMNVSTLELGDSALYLCASSLFGVQNQETQYFGPGTRLLVL.

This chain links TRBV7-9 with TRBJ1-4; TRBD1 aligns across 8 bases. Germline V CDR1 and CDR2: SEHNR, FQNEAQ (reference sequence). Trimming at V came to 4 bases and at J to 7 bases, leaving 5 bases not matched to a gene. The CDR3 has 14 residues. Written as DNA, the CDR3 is TGTGCCAGCAGCTATCAGGGGGCAAGTGAAAAACTGTTTTTT. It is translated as CASSYQGASEKLFF.

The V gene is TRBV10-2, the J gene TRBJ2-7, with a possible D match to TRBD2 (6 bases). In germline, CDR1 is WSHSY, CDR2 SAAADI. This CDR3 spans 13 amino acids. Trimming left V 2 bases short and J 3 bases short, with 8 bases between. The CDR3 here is CASSEGRNYEQYV. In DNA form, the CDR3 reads TGCGCCAGCAGTGAGGGGAGGAACTACGAGCAGTACGTC.

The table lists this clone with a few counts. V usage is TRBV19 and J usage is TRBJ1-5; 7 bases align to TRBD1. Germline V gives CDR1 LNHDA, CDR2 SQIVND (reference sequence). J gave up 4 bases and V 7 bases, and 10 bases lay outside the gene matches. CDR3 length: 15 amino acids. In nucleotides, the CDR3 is TGTGCCAGTACCGGGCGGGACAGCCAAAATCAGCCCCAGCATTTT. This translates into CASTGRDSQNQPQHF.

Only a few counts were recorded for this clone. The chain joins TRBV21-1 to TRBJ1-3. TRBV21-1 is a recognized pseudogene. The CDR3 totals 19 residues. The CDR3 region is CASSKGYFAKWDSGNTIYF. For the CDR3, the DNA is TGTGCCAGCAGCAAGGGGTACTTCGCCAAATGGGACTCTGGAAACACCATATATTTT.

The CDR3 sequence is CASSYIGAEAFF. In nucleotides, the CDR3 is TGTGCCAGCAGTTACATAGGGGCTGAAGCTTTCTTT. V gene TRBV6-6 combines with J gene TRBJ1-1; a weak D match, TRBD1 (5 bases). The CDR3 is made up of 12 amino acids. Trimming removed 2 bases at V and 6 bases at J, with 7 bases between. The V gene's germline CDR1 is MNHNY and CDR2 SVGAGI (reference sequence).

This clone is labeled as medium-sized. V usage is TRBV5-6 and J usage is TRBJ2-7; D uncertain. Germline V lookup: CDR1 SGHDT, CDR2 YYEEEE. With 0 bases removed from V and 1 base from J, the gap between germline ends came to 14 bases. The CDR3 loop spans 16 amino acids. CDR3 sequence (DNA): TGTGCCAGCAGCTTGGAATTCGGCTTACGGTCCTACGAGCAGTACGTC. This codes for CASSLEFGLRSYEQYV.